The next 13 T cell receptor beta chains were all read from a single sample in a study of cytomegalovirus exposure and HLA in healthy donors. PCR involved 60 Vbeta and 13 Jbeta primers. Libraries were prepared by immunoSEQ multiplex PCR; TCRdb keeps only in-frame clonotypes and omits some of them. The sample holds roughly 100,000 clones. Sequences were obtained from PBMCs. The receptors stem from a man in his fifties or sixties in good health and CMV-seropositive.

As concerns this clone: The germline gene is not matched at one end of the junction; a read error may be the cause. This sequence joins TRBV7-6 and TRBJ1-2; TRBD1 matches at 7 bases. The CDR3 length is 13 residues. CDR1 and CDR2 (germline): SGHVS, FNYEAQ. CDR3 loop: CASSLDRDSSKNF. The CDR3 DNA sequence: TGTGCCAGCAGCTTGGACCGGGACAGCTCAAAGAACTTC. The whole variable domain, filled in from reference TRBV7-6 and TRBJ1-2, reads GAGVSQSPRYKVTKRGQDVALRCDPISGHVSLYWYRQALGQGPEFLTYFNYEAQQDKSGLPNDRFSAERPEGSISTLTIQRTEQRDSAMYRCASSLDRDSSKNFGSGTRLTVV.

This sequence joins TRBV7-8 and TRBJ2-7; D might be TRBD1 (6 bases). CDR1 is SGHVS and CDR2 is FQNEAQ in the germline V gene. The CDR3 extends over 15 amino acids. V lost 2 bases and J lost 6, with 17 bases in between. The CDR3 DNA is TGTGCCAGCAGCTTAAACAGGGTATCAACGGGCGAGCAGTACTTC. Its translation is CASSLNRVSTGEQYF.

This chain connects TRBV4-2 to TRBJ1-1, with D unresolved. V was pared by 1 base and J by 7 bases, with 10 bases between. This CDR3 has 13 amino acids. Per the germline V gene, CDR1 is LGHNA and CDR2 is YNFKEQ. The CDR3 nucleotides are TGTGCCAGCAGCCAAGCAACCCTAGTTGAAGCTTTCTTT. Translation: CASSQATLVEAFF.

The V call is TRBV7-6, the J call TRBJ2-3; TRBD2 matches 10 bases. CDR1 and CDR2 from the germline V gene are SGHVS and FNYEAQ. This CDR3 has 15 residues. Unmatched junction bases numbered 2, after V lost 5 bases and J lost 0 bases. CDR3 DNA: TGTGCCAGCAGCCTGACTAGCGGGAGCACAGATACGCAGTATTTT. Protein sequence: CASSLTSGSTDTQYF.

This sequence joins TRBV30 and TRBJ2-3, with 13 bases lining up with TRBD2. The CDR3 has 19 residues. The J segment lost 3 bases and the V segment lost 3 bases, leaving 15 bases of the junction unmatched. Per the germline V gene, CDR1 is GTSNPN and CDR2 is SVGIG (reference sequence). CDR3 residues: CAWRKGMGLAGRWTDTQYF. Written as DNA, the CDR3 is TGTGCCTGGAGGAAAGGGATGGGACTAGCGGGACGTTGGACAGATACGCAGTATTTT.

The chain employs TRBV7-6 and TRBJ2-5; unclear D gene. Trimming pared 2 bases from V and 4 bases from J, leaving 11 bases between. This CDR3 region has 14 residues. Germline CDR1 and CDR2: SGHVS and FNYEAQ. CDR3 nucleotide sequence: TGTGCCAGCAGCTTATCGGTACAGTTAGAGACCCAGTACTTC. It translates to CASSLSVQLETQYF.

The chain recombines TRBV4-3 with TRBJ2-7; 7 positions agree with TRBD1. This CDR3 is 16 amino acids long. The V gene's germline CDR1 is LGHNA and CDR2 YSLEER. After removal of 0 bases from V and 2 bases from J, the junction contained 7 bases not matched to a gene. The CDR3 DNA follows: TGCGCCAGCAGCCAAGATCAAGGGACAGCGACCTACGAGCAGTACTTC. The encoded protein is CASSQDQGTATYEQYF.

The chain recombines TRBV5-1 with TRBJ2-6; 8 nucleotides line up with TRBD1. The CDR3 is 18 residues long. J was trimmed by 0 bases and V by 4 bases; bases with no gene match: 9. Germline assignment: CDR1 SGHRS and CDR2 YFSETQ. DNA for the CDR3: TGCGCCAGCAGCCTCCGGGACAGGAAAAGCTCTGGGGCCAACGTCCTGACTTTC. It specifies CASSLRDRKSSGANVLTF.

This sequence joins TRBV5-1 and TRBJ2-6; D ambiguous. V was pared by 4 bases and J by 2 bases, with 7 bases between. The CDR3 has 14 residues. CDR1 and CDR2 from the germline V gene are SGHRS and YFSETQ. In nucleotides, the CDR3 is TGCGCCAGCAGCCCGTTTCCTGGGGCCAACGTCCTGACTTTC. Translated, it gives CASSPFPGANVLTF. Together with reference TRBV5-1 and TRBJ2-6, the CDR3 gives the full variable domain: KAGVTQTPRYLIKTRGQQVTLSCSPISGHRSVSWYQQTPGQGLQFLFEYFSETQRNKGNFPGRFSGRQFSNSRSEMNVSTLELGDSALYLCASSPFPGANVLTFGAGSRLTVL.

The V call is TRBV4-3, the J call TRBJ2-1; TRBD2 agrees at 7 bases. The CDR3 is 15 amino acids. Trimming cost V 4 bases and J 3 bases; bases outside gene matches: 6. Per the germline V gene, CDR1 is LGHNA and CDR2 is YSLEER. In DNA, the CDR3 is TGCGCCAGCAGCCGACTGGCGGGAGACTACAATGAGCAGTTCTTC. It specifies CASSRLAGDYNEQFF.

This chain connects TRBV9 to TRBJ2-3, with 9 bases identical to TRBD2. Germline V gives CDR1 SGDLS, CDR2 YYNGEE. The CDR3 is made up of 17 amino acids. The V segment lost 0 bases and the J segment 1 base; nucleotides outside the gene matches: 6. CDR3 amino acids: CASSVGVAGDGTDTQYF. CDR3 sequence (DNA): TGTGCCAGCAGCGTAGGAGTAGCGGGAGATGGCACAGATACGCAGTATTTT.

The rearrangement uses TRBV7-3 and TRBJ2-7; D gene unclear. Germline CDR1 is SGHTA and CDR2 is FQGTGA. The CDR3 sequence is 14 residues long. The V end was cut by 3 bases, the J end by 0 bases, with 9 bases between. Here the CDR3 reads CASSLNGASYEQYF. Here the CDR3 DNA reads TGTGCCAGCAGCTTGAACGGAGCCTCCTACGAGCAGTACTTC.

The chain employs TRBV14 and TRBJ1-2; D is perhaps TRBD1 (5 bases). Per germline, CDR1 SGHDN and CDR2 FVKESK. The CDR3 extends over 15 amino acids. V lost 3 bases and J 4 bases, leaving 15 bases between the germline ends. The CDR3 sequence: CASSHRDLAPYGYTF. CDR3 in DNA: TGTGCCAGCAGCCACAGGGATTTGGCCCCCTATGGCTACACCTTC.